The rows below give T cell receptor beta chains drawn from one sample of a study of T-cell memory formation after mild COVID-19. TCRdb analysed the 5' RACE reads with MiXCR anew, one entry per CDR3 protein. The sample shows 400,000 or so distinct CDR3 sequences, about 20% of them seen only once. Sequenced: PBMCs or a T cell subset sorted from them (not recorded which). These receptors were collected from an adult woman who had mild COVID-19 (a few samples of this study predate the infection). Cell type and time point are not known. CDR3s include the opening cysteine and the closing phenylalanine or tryptophan. A D gene is named only where the DNA matches it firmly. For some rows the clone size is stated as once, few or many, or as a class when expanded; others skip it.

DNA: TGTGCCAGCAGTTACTACAGGAAGGGCACTGAAGCTTTCTTT; CDR3: CASSYYRKGTEAFF; J: TRBJ1-1; V: TRBV6-5; size: few; D: NA
DNA: TGTGCCAGCTCACCCCTTGGGGGACTAGCGGAGAGCACAGATACGCAGTATTTT; CDR3: CASSPLGGLAESTDTQYF; J: TRBJ2-3; V: TRBV18; size: NA; D: TRBD2
DNA: TGCGCCAGCAGCCGACAGACATATAATTCACCCCTCCACTTT; CDR3: CASSRQTYNSPLHF; J: TRBJ1-6; V: TRBV4-1; size: few; D: NA
DNA: TGTGCCAGCAGCCAAATCAGTCCAGATACGCAGTATTTT; CDR3: CASSQISPDTQYF; J: TRBJ2-3; V: TRBV3-1; size: few; D: NA
DNA: TGTGCCAGCAGCCCCACGGACAGGGACTATGGCTACACCTTC; CDR3: CASSPTDRDYGYTF; J: TRBJ1-2; V: TRBV9; size: NA; D: TRBD1
DNA: TGTGCCAGCAGGGGGAAGACAGGGTCAAGTTACGAGCAGTACTTC; CDR3: CASRGKTGSSYEQYF; J: TRBJ2-7; V: TRBV6-1; size: many; D: TRBD1
DNA: TGTGCCAGCAGCTTATCACCTCCAGTTGGTGAGCAGTTCTTC; CDR3: CASSLSPPVGEQFF; J: TRBJ2-1; V: TRBV27; size: NA; D: NA
DNA: TGTGCCAGCAGCCGAGAGGGGCTAGCGGGAGGAGGAGATACGCAGTATTTT; CDR3: CASSREGLAGGGDTQYF; J: TRBJ2-3; V: TRBV12-3/TRBV12-4; size: few; D: TRBD2
DNA: TGTGCCAGCAGTACCCTGCGTACAGGGGGGGAGCAGTACTTC; CDR3: CASSTLRTGGEQYF; J: TRBJ2-7; V: TRBV2; size: few; D: TRBD1
DNA: TGTGCCAGCAGCTTCCCTCGCTCTCCGGCTTTCTTT; CDR3: CASSFPRSPAFF; J: TRBJ1-1; V: TRBV7-2; size: NA; D: NA